Listed below are T cell receptor beta chains from one sample, sequenced in a study of cytomegalovirus exposure and HLA in healthy donors. Some clones are missing from TCRdb's copy, which holds only in-frame ones; the method was immunoSEQ multiplex PCR. The repertoire holds about 150,000 clones, with about 74% as singletons. What was sequenced was PBMCs. All receptors come from a woman aged 40 to 50 in good health and CMV-seronegative. Each CDR3 is given with its conserved first and last residue. Fields, in order: J gene, V gene, D gene, clone size, CDR3 protein, CDR3 DNA. The D gene is left open where the match is weak. A row's size may be missing; if present it is once, few, many or a size class.

J gene: TRBJ1-1
V gene: TRBV11-2
D gene: NA
clone size: NA
CDR3 protein: CASSLDIGRDTEAFF
CDR3 DNA: TGTGCCAGCAGCTTAGATATAGGCAGGGACACTGAAGCTTTCTTT

J gene: TRBJ2-2
V gene: TRBV4-2
D gene: TRBD2
clone size: NA
CDR3 protein: CASSQEGLAGGFPGELFF
CDR3 DNA: TGTGCCAGCAGCCAGGAGGGACTAGCGGGGGGGTTTCCCGGGGAGCTGTTTTTT

J gene: TRBJ1-1
V gene: TRBV2
D gene: NA
clone size: NA
CDR3 protein: CASSEQANTEAFF
CDR3 DNA: TGTGCCAGCAGTGAACAGGCTAACACTGAAGCTTTCTTT

J gene: TRBJ2-5
V gene: TRBV10-3
D gene: TRBD2
clone size: NA
CDR3 protein: CATKGGPASGYQETQYF
CDR3 DNA: TGTGCCACTAAGGGGGGCCCGGCTAGCGGGTACCAAGAGACCCAGTACTTC

J gene: TRBJ2-3
V gene: TRBV28
D gene: TRBD1
clone size: few
CDR3 protein: CASSFEDRGTDTQYF
CDR3 DNA: TGTGCCAGCAGTTTTGAGGACAGGGGTACAGATACGCAGTATTTT

J gene: TRBJ1-4
V gene: TRBV10-1
D gene: NA
clone size: few
CDR3 protein: CAPRALRGEKLFF
CDR3 DNA: TGCGCCCCTCGGGCCCTCAGGGGTGAAAAACTGTTTTTT

J gene: TRBJ2-1
V gene: TRBV5-1
D gene: NA
clone size: NA
CDR3 protein: CASSLDRDEQFF
CDR3 DNA: TGCGCCAGCAGCTTGGATCGGGATGAGCAGTTCTTC

J gene: TRBJ1-1
V gene: TRBV2
D gene: NA
clone size: few
CDR3 protein: CASSGGARGNTEAFF
CDR3 DNA: TGTGCCAGCAGTGGAGGGGCGCGGGGGAACACTGAAGCTTTCTTT

J gene: TRBJ2-7
V gene: TRBV5-1
D gene: NA
clone size: NA
CDR3 protein: CASSLGVSRSYEQYF
CDR3 DNA: TGCGCCAGCAGCTTAGGGGTTTCACGCTCCTACGAGCAGTACTTC

J gene: TRBJ2-1
V gene: TRBV5-1
D gene: TRBD2
clone size: NA
CDR3 protein: CASSPGTSGGTEKFF
CDR3 DNA: TGCGCCAGCAGCCCTGGGACTAGCGGGGGGACGGAAAAGTTCTTC

J gene: TRBJ2-5
V gene: TRBV2
D gene: TRBD2
clone size: NA
CDR3 protein: CASNSGIETQYF
CDR3 DNA: TGTGCCAGCAACAGCGGGATCGAGACCCAGTACTTC

J gene: TRBJ2-1
V gene: TRBV6-1
D gene: NA
clone size: NA
CDR3 protein: CASSERDSGGVEQFF
CDR3 DNA: TGTGCCAGCAGTGAGCGGGACAGCGGAGGAGTTGAGCAGTTCTTC

J gene: TRBJ2-2
V gene: TRBV7-6
D gene: NA
clone size: NA
CDR3 protein: CASSLVSPSAANTGELFF
CDR3 DNA: TGTGCCAGCAGCTTAGTTTCCCCCTCCGCGGCGAACACCGGGGAGCTGTTTTTT

J gene: TRBJ2-1
V gene: TRBV29-1
D gene: TRBD2
clone size: NA
CDR3 protein: CSAGGLGSGEEFF
CDR3 DNA: TGCAGCGCTGGGGGGTTGGGTAGCGGGGAAGAGTTCTTC

J gene: TRBJ1-1
V gene: TRBV7-9
D gene: TRBD1
clone size: NA
CDR3 protein: CASSLTGQGKNTEAFF
CDR3 DNA: TGTGCCAGCAGCTTAACGGGACAGGGAAAAAACACTGAAGCTTTCTTT

J gene: TRBJ2-5
V gene: TRBV5-1
D gene: TRBD2
clone size: NA
CDR3 protein: CASSLGTSGGETQYF
CDR3 DNA: TGCGCCAGCAGCTTGGGGACTAGCGGGGGAGAGACCCAGTACTTC

J gene: TRBJ1-1
V gene: TRBV29-1
D gene: NA
clone size: NA
CDR3 protein: CSVDRGQATEAFF
CDR3 DNA: TGCAGCGTTGATCGTGGGCAGGCCACTGAAGCTTTCTTT

J gene: TRBJ2-7
V gene: TRBV27
D gene: NA
clone size: NA
CDR3 protein: CASSLTYSSYEQYF
CDR3 DNA: TGTGCCAGCAGTTTAACCTACAGCTCCTACGAGCAGTACTTC

J gene: TRBJ1-3
V gene: TRBV5-1
D gene: NA
clone size: NA
CDR3 protein: CASSLGTQWGNTIYF
CDR3 DNA: TGCGCCAGCAGCTTGGGGACTCAGTGGGGAAACACCATATATTTT

J gene: TRBJ1-1
V gene: TRBV30
D gene: NA
clone size: NA
CDR3 protein: CAWSWGGRTEAFF
CDR3 DNA: TGTGCCTGGAGTTGGGGGGGGCGCACTGAAGCTTTCTTT

J gene: TRBJ2-1
V gene: TRBV5-6
D gene: TRBD2
clone size: NA
CDR3 protein: CASSPSTSGGQGSYNEQFF
CDR3 DNA: TGTGCCAGCAGCCCTTCGACTAGCGGGGGGCAGGGATCCTACAATGAGCAGTTCTTC

J gene: TRBJ2-3
V gene: TRBV7-7
D gene: NA
clone size: NA
CDR3 protein: CASSAGTSTDTQYF
CDR3 DNA: TGTGCCAGCAGCGCCGGGACTAGCACAGATACGCAGTATTTT

J gene: TRBJ1-6
V gene: TRBV6-5
D gene: TRBD1
clone size: few
CDR3 protein: CASSHRGSSPLHF
CDR3 DNA: TGTGCCAGCAGTCACAGGGGTTCCTCACCCCTCCACTTT

J gene: TRBJ2-7
V gene: TRBV5-4
D gene: TRBD1
clone size: NA
CDR3 protein: CASGHDRGGHEQYF
CDR3 DNA: TGTGCCAGCGGCCATGACAGGGGTGGTCACGAGCAGTACTTC

J gene: TRBJ1-4
V gene: TRBV11-2
D gene: NA
clone size: NA
CDR3 protein: CASSSPGTTTNEKLFF
CDR3 DNA: TGTGCCAGCAGCTCCCCTGGCACGACAACTAATGAAAAACTGTTTTTT

J gene: TRBJ2-7
V gene: TRBV27
D gene: NA
clone size: NA
CDR3 protein: CASSFSGHLYEQYF
CDR3 DNA: TGTGCCAGCAGTTTCTCGGGACATCTGTACGAGCAGTACTTC

J gene: TRBJ1-2
V gene: TRBV5-1
D gene: TRBD1
clone size: NA
CDR3 protein: CASSLAPGQGLYGYTF
CDR3 DNA: TGCGCCAGCAGCTTGGCTCCGGGACAGGGGCTTTATGGCTACACCTTC

J gene: TRBJ2-7
V gene: TRBV6-5
D gene: NA
clone size: NA
CDR3 protein: CASSYRGSYEQYF
CDR3 DNA: TGTGCCAGCAGTTACAGGGGTTCCTACGAGCAGTACTTC

J gene: TRBJ1-3
V gene: TRBV25-1
D gene: NA
clone size: once
CDR3 protein: CASSGGVRGNTIYF
CDR3 DNA: TGTGCCAGCAGTGGCGGAGTTCGTGGAAACACCATATATTTT

J gene: TRBJ1-1
V gene: TRBV6-1
D gene: TRBD1
clone size: NA
CDR3 protein: CASILTGDSTEAFF
CDR3 DNA: TGTGCCAGCATTTTGACAGGGGATTCCACTGAAGCTTTCTTT

J gene: TRBJ1-2
V gene: TRBV15
D gene: NA
clone size: NA
CDR3 protein: CATSSPPIYGYTF
CDR3 DNA: TGTGCCACCAGCAGCCCCCCCATCTATGGCTACACCTTC

J gene: TRBJ2-7
V gene: TRBV5-1
D gene: NA
clone size: once
CDR3 protein: CASSLARGPYEQYF
CDR3 DNA: TGCGCCAGCAGCTTGGCCCGCGGCCCCTACGAGCAGTACTTC

J gene: TRBJ1-4
V gene: TRBV5-1
D gene: TRBD1
clone size: NA
CDR3 protein: CASSSSFRTGLDEKLFF
CDR3 DNA: TGCGCCAGCAGCTCATCCTTCCGGACAGGCCTCGACGAAAAACTGTTTTTT

J gene: TRBJ1-4
V gene: TRBV7-8
D gene: NA
clone size: few
CDR3 protein: CASSSRASSEKLFF
CDR3 DNA: TGTGCCAGCAGCTCGCGGGCTTCCTCAGAAAAACTGTTTTTT

J gene: TRBJ2-7
V gene: TRBV2
D gene: TRBD1
clone size: NA
CDR3 protein: CASRENRGPTYEQYF
CDR3 DNA: TGTGCCAGCAGAGAGAACAGGGGGCCGACCTACGAGCAGTACTTC

J gene: TRBJ2-1
V gene: TRBV5-1
D gene: TRBD2
clone size: NA
CDR3 protein: CASSLDRAGGRYNYNEQFF
CDR3 DNA: TGCGCCAGCAGCTTGGATCGAGCGGGGGGCCGCTACAATTACAATGAGCAGTTCTTC

J gene: TRBJ2-1
V gene: TRBV27
D gene: NA
clone size: NA
CDR3 protein: CASSSREYNEQFF
CDR3 DNA: TGTGCCAGCAGTTCCCGCGAATACAATGAGCAGTTCTTC

J gene: TRBJ1-1
V gene: TRBV14
D gene: TRBD1
clone size: NA
CDR3 protein: CASSQEDYWTGMNTEAFF
CDR3 DNA: TGTGCCAGCAGCCAAGAAGACTACTGGACAGGGATGAACACTGAAGCTTTCTTT

J gene: TRBJ2-1
V gene: TRBV30
D gene: TRBD2
clone size: NA
CDR3 protein: CAWSPSGRNYNEQFF
CDR3 DNA: TGTGCCTGGAGTCCCAGCGGGAGGAACTACAATGAGCAGTTCTTC

J gene: TRBJ1-6
V gene: TRBV5-1
D gene: NA
clone size: NA
CDR3 protein: CASSLGPERQYNSPLHF
CDR3 DNA: TGCGCCAGCAGCTTGGGCCCTGAGAGACAGTATAATTCACCCCTCCACTTT

J gene: TRBJ2-1
V gene: TRBV2
D gene: NA
clone size: NA
CDR3 protein: CASSEFREILF
CDR3 DNA: TGTGCCAGCAGTGAATTCCGGGAAATCCTCTTC